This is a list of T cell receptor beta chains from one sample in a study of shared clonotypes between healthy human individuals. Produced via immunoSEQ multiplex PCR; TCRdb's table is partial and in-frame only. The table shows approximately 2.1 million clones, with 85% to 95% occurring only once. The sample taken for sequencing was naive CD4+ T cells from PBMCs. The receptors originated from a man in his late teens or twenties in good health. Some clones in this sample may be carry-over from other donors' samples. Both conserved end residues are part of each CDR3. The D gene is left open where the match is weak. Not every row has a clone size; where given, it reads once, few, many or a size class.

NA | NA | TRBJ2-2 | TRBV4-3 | TGCGCCAGCAGCCAAGATAGAGGCGGGGCGGCCAACACCGGGGAGCTGTTTTTT | CASSQDRGGAANTGELFF
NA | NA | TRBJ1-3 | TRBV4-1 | TGCGCCAGCAGCCAAGAACCCGGGAGAACAGAAGGAAACACCATATATTTT | CASSQEPGRTEGNTIYF
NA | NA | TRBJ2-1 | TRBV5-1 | TGCGCCAGCAGCCTGGGACCGAACAATGAGCAGTTCTTC | CASSLGPNNEQFF
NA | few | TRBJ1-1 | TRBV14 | TGTGCCAGCAGCGGTACAGCTGGGTCCACTGAAGCTTTCTTT | CASSGTAGSTEAFF
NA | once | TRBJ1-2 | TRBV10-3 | TGTGCCACCGGGTCGAGCGGATCGGGTGGCTACACCTTC | CATGSSGSGGYTF
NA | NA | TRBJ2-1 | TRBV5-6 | TGTGCCAGCAGCTTCAGAGCGGGCCGGACCCAAACCTACAATGAGCAGTTCTTC | CASSFRAGRTQTYNEQFF
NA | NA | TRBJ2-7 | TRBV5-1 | TGCGCCAGCAGCTTGGCCGGGGCGGACTACTACGAGCAGTACTTC | CASSLAGADYYEQYF
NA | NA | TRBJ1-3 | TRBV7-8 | TGTGCCAGCAGCAAGGGGGACGTTGGAAACACCATATATTTT | CASSKGDVGNTIYF
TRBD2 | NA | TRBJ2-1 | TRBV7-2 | TGTGCCAGCAGCCGAACTAGCGGGAGAGGTCGTGAGCAGTTCTTC | CASSRTSGRGREQFF
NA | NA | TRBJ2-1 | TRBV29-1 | TGCAGCCACGGACAGTTCAATGAGCAGTTCTTC | CSHGQFNEQFF
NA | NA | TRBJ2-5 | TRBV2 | TGTGCCAGCAGTGGTATAGGGGGCCAAGAGACCCAGTACTTC | CASSGIGGQETQYF
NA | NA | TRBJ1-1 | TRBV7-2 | TGTGCCAGCAGCTCTTCCCGAGAGCGAGCTTTCTTT | CASSSSRERAFF
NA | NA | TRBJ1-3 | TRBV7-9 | TGTGCCAGCAGCTTATTTTCTTCGAGCTCTGGAAACACCATATATTTT | CASSLFSSSSGNTIYF
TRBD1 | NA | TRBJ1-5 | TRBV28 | TGTGCCAGCAATCCCCACAGGGGGACGGGAAGCAATCAGCCCCAGCATTTT | CASNPHRGTGSNQPQHF
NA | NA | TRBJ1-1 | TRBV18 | TGTGCCAGCTCGCCCCCGGGCAGGGCGAACACTGAAGCTTTCTTT | CASSPPGRANTEAFF
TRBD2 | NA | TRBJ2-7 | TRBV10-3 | TGTGCCATCAGTGAGTCAGAACTAGCGGTACCCTACGAGCAGTACTTC | CAISESELAVPYEQYF
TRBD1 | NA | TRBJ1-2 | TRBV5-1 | TGCGCCAGCAGCCTGTTTCCCGGGACAGGCTATGGCTACACCTTC | CASSLFPGTGYGYTF
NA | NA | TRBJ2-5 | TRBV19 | TGTGCCAGTAGTATTCGGGGGCCCCAAGAGACCCAGTACTTC | CASSIRGPQETQYF
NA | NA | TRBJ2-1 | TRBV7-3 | TGTGCCAGCAGCTTCCTAAATAGGACCTACAATGAGCAGTTCTTC | CASSFLNRTYNEQFF
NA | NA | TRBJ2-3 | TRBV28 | TGTGCCAGCAGTGCCCCCGGGGCAGATACGCAGTATTTT | CASSAPGADTQYF
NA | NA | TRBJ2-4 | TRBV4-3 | TGCGCCAGCAGCCAAGAAGGGATAGCGGATCACAAAAACATTCAGTACTTC | CASSQEGIADHKNIQYF
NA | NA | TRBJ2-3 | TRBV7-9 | TGTGCCAGCAGCTCCGGTCCAGGGAGGGGGTTGATGGATACGCAGTATTTT | CASSSGPGRGLMDTQYF
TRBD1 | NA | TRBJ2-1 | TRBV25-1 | TGTGCCAGCAGTGCCCCCGGGACAGGGGGTTTCGGAGAGCAGTTCTTC | CASSAPGTGGFGEQFF
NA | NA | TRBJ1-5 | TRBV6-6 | TGTGCCAGCAGTTTACAGGCGGGTGGCAATCAGCCCCAGCATTTT | CASSLQAGGNQPQHF
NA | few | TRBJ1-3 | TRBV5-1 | TGCGCCAGCAGCTTGGCCCCAGCTAACTCTGGAAACACCATATATTTT | CASSLAPANSGNTIYF
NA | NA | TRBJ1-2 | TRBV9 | TGTGCCAGCAGCGTAGCTCCGTGGGACATCCCCGAGGATCCCTTC | CASSVAPWDIPEDPF
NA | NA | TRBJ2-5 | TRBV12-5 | TGTGCTAGTGGTTTGGTAGGGCAAGAGACCCAGTACTTC | CASGLVGQETQYF
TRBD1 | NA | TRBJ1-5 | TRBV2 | TGTGCCAGCCGGACAGGGGGGAATCAGCCCCAGCATTTT | CASRTGGNQPQHF
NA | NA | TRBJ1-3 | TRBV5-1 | TGCGCCAGCAAAGACGGGAGCTCTGGAAACACCATATATTTT | CASKDGSSGNTIYF
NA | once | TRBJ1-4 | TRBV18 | TGTGCCAGCTCGAGGACGGCAACTAATGAAAAACTGTTTTTT | CASSRTATNEKLFF
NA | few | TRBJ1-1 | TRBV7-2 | TGTGCCAGCAGCCCGTCTTGGACCAACACTGAAGCTTTCTTT | CASSPSWTNTEAFF
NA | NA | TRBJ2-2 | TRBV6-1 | TGTGCCAGCCACCCGGGTGGGATGGTCACCGGGGAGCTGTTTTTT | CASHPGGMVTGELFF
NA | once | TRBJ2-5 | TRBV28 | TGTGCTATTCCGGGACCTCATTGGGAGACCCAGTACTTC | CAIPGPHWETQYF
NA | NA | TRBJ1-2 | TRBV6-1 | TGTGCCAGCTGGCAGCTATACTTAGGCTACACCTTC | CASWQLYLGYTF
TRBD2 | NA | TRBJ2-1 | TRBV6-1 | TGTGCCAGCCGGCGCGGGAGTGCTCCCTACAATGAGCAGTTCTTC | CASRRGSAPYNEQFF
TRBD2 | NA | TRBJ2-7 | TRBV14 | TGTGCCAGCAGCCATGGGTCGGGACTAGCGGTCTACGAGCAGTACTTC | CASSHGSGLAVYEQYF
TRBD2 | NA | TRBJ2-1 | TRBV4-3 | TGCGCCAGCAGCCAGCGGACTAGCGGTAGCTCCTACAATGAGCAGTTCTTC | CASSQRTSGSSYNEQFF
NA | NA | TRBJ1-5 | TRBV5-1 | TGCGCCAGCAGCTTGGGCTTCCCAAGCAATCAGCCCCAGCATTTT | CASSLGFPSNQPQHF
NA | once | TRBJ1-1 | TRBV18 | TGTGCCAGCTCACCCGGCAGGGTGAACACTGAAGCTTTCTTT | CASSPGRVNTEAFF
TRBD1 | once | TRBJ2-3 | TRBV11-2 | TGTGCCAGCAGCGACGGACAGGGGGTACTCGGCTATCCGACAGATACGCAGTATTTT | CASSDGQGVLGYPTDTQYF